The entry below describes one TCR beta chain. The target antigen is unknown. Germline V gene lookup returns CDR1 WSHSY and CDR2 SAAADI. This CDR3 has 13 residues. Deletions cut 5 bases from V and 5 bases from J, with 12 bases between. This entry comes from a study of a mutant IDH1 vaccine in newly diagnosed glioma. Looking at the study overall: Radiotherapy alone preceded vaccination by 4-6 weeks; alternatively, vaccination started with temozolomide cycles. Study-level findings and limits: It seemed that pseudoprogression was not linked to changes in the top peripheral T cell clonotypes.

Generated by immunoSEQ multiplex PCR, the TCRdb table keeps only in-frame clones and is missing some. The data show around 85,000 clones, around 85% seen once. The time point was: week 23, last vaccination. The content of each vaccine dose was 300 ug of mutant IDH1 20-mer peptide, and topical imiquimod accompanied it. This chain connects TRBV10-2 to TRBJ1-1; possibly TRBD1 for D (6 bases). This receptor was obtained from a man aged 25 to 45 with glioma. Some clones in this sample may be carry-over from other donors' samples. Sample: PBMCs, taken from a glioma patient whose treatment included an IDH1 peptide vaccine. CDR3 DNA sequence: TGCGCCAGCAGTAAGACAGGCTTTACTGAAGCTTTCTTT. Translation gives CASSKTGFTEAFF.